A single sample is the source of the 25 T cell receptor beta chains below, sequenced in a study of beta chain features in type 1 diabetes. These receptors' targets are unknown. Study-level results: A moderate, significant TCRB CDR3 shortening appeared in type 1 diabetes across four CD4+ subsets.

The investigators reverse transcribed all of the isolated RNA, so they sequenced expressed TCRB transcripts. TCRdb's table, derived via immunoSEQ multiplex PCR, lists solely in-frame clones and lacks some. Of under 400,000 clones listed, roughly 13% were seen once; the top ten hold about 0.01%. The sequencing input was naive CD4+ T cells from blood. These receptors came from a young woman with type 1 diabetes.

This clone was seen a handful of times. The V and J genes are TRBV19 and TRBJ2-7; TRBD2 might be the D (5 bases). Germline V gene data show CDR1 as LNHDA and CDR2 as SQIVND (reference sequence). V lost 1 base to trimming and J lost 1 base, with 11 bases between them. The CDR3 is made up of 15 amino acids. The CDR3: CASSIVRGPSYEQYF. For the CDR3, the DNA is TGTGCCAGTAGTATAGTCCGGGGTCCTTCCTACGAGCAGTACTTC.

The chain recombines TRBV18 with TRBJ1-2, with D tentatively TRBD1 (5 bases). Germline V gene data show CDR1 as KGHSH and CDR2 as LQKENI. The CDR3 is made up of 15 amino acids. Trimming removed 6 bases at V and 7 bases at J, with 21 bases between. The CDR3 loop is CASSPADRVWGGYTF. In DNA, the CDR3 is TGTGCCAGCTCCCCTGCAGACAGAGTTTGGGGTGGCTACACCTTC.

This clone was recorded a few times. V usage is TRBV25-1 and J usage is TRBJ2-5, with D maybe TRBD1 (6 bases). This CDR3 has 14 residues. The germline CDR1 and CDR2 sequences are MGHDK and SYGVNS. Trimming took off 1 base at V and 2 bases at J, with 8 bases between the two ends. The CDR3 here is CASSEFGQQETQYF. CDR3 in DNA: TGTGCCAGCAGTGAATTCGGACAGCAAGAGACCCAGTACTTC.

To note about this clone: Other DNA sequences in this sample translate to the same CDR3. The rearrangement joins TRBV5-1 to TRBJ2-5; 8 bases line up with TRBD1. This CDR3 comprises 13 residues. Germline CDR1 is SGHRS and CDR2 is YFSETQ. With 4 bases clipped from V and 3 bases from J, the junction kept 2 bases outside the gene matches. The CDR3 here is CASSPDREETQYF. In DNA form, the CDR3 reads TGCGCCAGCAGCCCGGACAGGGAAGAGACCCAGTACTTC. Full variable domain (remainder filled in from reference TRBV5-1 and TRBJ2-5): KAGVTQTPRYLIKTRGQQVTLSCSPISGHRSVSWYQQTPGQGLQFLFEYFSETQRNKGNFPGRFSGRQFSNSRSEMNVSTLELGDSALYLCASSPDREETQYFGPGTRLLVL.

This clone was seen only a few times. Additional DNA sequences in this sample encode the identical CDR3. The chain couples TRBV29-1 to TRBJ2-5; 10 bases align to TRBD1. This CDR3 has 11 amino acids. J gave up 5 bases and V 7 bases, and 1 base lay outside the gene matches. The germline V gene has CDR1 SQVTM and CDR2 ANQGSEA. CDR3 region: CSGTGGETQYF. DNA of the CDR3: TGCAGCGGGACAGGGGGGGAGACCCAGTACTTC.

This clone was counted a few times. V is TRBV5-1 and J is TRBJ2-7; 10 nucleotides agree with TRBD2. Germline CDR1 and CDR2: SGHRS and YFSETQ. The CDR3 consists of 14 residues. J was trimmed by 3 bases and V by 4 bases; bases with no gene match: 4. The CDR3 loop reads CASSPGLADYEQYF. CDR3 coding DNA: TGCGCCAGCAGCCCCGGACTAGCGGACTACGAGCAGTACTTC. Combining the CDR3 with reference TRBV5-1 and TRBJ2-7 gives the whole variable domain KAGVTQTPRYLIKTRGQQVTLSCSPISGHRSVSWYQQTPGQGLQFLFEYFSETQRNKGNFPGRFSGRQFSNSRSEMNVSTLELGDSALYLCASSPGLADYEQYFGPGTRLTVT.

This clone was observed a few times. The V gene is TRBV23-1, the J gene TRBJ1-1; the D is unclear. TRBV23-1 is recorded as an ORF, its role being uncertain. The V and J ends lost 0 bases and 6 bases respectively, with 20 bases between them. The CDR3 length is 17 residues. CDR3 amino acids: CASSQSEQMGGRSEAFF. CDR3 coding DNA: TGCGCCAGCAGTCAATCGGAACAGATGGGTGGGAGATCTGAAGCTTTCTTT.

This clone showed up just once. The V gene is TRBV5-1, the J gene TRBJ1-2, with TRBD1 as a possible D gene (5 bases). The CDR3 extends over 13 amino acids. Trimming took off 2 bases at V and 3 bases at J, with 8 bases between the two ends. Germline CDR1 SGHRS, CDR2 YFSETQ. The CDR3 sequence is CASSLGVDYGYTF. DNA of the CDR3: TGCGCCAGCAGCTTAGGGGTTGACTATGGCTACACCTTC.

As DNA, the CDR3 is TGTGCCAGCAGGCTCGAGTGGAACACTGAAGCTTTCTTT. Translated, it gives CASRLEWNTEAFF. V usage is TRBV7-9 and J usage is TRBJ1-1; D uncertain. V shed 6 bases and J shed 1 base, with 9 bases lying between them. This CDR3 region has 13 residues. The germline CDR1 and CDR2 sequences are SEHNR and FQNEAQ (reference sequence).

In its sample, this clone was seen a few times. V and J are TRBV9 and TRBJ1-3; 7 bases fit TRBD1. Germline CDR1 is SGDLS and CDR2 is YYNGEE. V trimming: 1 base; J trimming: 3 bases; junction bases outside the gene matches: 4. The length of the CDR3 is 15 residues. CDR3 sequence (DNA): TGTGCCAGCAGCGTACTTACAGGGGTTGGAAACACCATATATTTT. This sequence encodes CASSVLTGVGNTIYF.

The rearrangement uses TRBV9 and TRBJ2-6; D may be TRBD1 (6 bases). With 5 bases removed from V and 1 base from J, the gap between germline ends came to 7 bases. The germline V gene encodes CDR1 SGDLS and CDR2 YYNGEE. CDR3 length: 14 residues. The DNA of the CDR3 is TGTGCCAGCAGTACAGGGTCTGGGGCCAACGTCCTGACTTTC. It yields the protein CASSTGSGANVLTF.

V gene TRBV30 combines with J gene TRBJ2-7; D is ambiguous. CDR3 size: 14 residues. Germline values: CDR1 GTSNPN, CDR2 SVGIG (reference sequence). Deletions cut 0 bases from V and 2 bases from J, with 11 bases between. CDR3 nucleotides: TGTGCCTGGAGTGTACCGGTTGGGCCCTACGAGCAGTACTTC. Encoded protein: CAWSVPVGPYEQYF. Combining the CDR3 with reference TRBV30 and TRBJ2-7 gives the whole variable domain SQTIHQWPATLVQPVGSPLSLECTVEGTSNPNLYWYRQAAGRGLQLLFYSVGIGQISSEVPQNLSASRPQDRQFILSSKKLLLSDSGFYLCAWSVPVGPYEQYFGPGTRLTVT.

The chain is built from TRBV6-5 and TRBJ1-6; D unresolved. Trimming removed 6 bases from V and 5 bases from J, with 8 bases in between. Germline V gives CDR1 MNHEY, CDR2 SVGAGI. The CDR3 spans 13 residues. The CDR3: CASRERDNSPLHF. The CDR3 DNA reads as TGTGCCAGCAGGGAGAGGGATAATTCACCCCTCCACTTT.

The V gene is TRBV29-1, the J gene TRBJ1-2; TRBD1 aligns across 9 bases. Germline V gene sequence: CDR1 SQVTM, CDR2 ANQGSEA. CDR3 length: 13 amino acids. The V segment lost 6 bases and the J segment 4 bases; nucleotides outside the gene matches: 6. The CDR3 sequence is CSVGQGEVYGYTF. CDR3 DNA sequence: TGCAGCGTGGGACAGGGAGAAGTCTATGGCTACACCTTC.

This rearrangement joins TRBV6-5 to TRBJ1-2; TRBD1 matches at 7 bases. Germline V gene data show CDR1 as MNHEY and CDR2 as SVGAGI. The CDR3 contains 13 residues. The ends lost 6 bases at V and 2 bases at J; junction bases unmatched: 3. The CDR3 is CASRPQGNYGYTF. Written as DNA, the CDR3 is TGTGCCAGCAGACCACAGGGGAACTATGGCTACACCTTC.

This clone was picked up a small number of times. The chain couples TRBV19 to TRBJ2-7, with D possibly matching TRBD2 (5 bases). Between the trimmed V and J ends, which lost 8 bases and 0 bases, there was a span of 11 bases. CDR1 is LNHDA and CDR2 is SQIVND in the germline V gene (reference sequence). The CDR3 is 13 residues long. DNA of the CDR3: TGTGCCAGTGCTAGCCAGAGCTCCTACGAGCAGTACTTC. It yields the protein CASASQSSYEQYF.

CDR3 loop: CASTRQGSEAFF. The CDR3 nucleotides read TGTGCCAGCACCCGACAGGGTTCTGAAGCTTTCTTT. The rearrangement links TRBV14 to TRBJ1-1; the match to TRBD1 covers 7 bases. Germline CDR1 SGHDN, CDR2 FVKESK. This CDR3 is built from 12 residues. J was trimmed by 6 bases and V by 7 bases; bases with no gene match: 5. Full variable domain (rest looked up from reference TRBV14 and TRBJ1-1): EAGVTQFPSHSVIEKGQTVTLRCDPISGHDNLYWYRRVMGKEIKFLLHFVKESKQDESGMPNNRFLAERTGGTYSTLKVQPAELEDSGVYFCASTRQGSEAFFGQGTRLTVV.

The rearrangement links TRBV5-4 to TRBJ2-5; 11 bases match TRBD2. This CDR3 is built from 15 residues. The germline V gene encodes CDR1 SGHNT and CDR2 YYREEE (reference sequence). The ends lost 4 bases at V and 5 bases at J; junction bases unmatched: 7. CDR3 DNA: TGTGCCAGCAGCGCCCCCTCTAGCGGGGGGGAGACCCAGTACTTC. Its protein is CASSAPSSGGETQYF. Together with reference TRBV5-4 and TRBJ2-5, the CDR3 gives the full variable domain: ETGVTQSPTHLIKTRGQQVTLRCSSQSGHNTVSWYQQALGQGPQFIFQYYREEENGRGNFPPRFSGLQFPNYSSELNVNALELDDSALYLCASSAPSSGGETQYFGPGTRLLVL.

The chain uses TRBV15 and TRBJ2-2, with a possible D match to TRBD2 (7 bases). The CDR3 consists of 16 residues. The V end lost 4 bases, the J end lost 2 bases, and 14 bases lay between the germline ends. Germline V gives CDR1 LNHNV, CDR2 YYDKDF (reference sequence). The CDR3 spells CATSTGVAGNTGELFF. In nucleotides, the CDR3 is TGTGCCACCAGCACAGGGGTAGCGGGTAACACCGGGGAGCTGTTTTTT.

This CDR3 is CSGGESDLGGYTF. The CDR3 DNA follows: TGCAGCGGCGGCGAGTCAGATTTAGGTGGCTACACCTTC. The genes are TRBV29-1 and TRBJ1-2; D not certain. V dropped 7 bases and J dropped 7 bases, with 19 bases sitting between them. Looked up from germline, CDR1 is SQVTM and CDR2 is ANQGSEA. This CDR3 contains 13 residues.

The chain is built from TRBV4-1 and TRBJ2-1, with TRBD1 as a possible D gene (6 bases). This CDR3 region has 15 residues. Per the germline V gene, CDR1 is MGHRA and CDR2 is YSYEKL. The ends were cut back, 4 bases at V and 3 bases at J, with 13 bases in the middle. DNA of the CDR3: TGCGCCAGCAGCCCTAGGGGGTCAATCTACAATGAGCAGTTCTTC. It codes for CASSPRGSIYNEQFF.

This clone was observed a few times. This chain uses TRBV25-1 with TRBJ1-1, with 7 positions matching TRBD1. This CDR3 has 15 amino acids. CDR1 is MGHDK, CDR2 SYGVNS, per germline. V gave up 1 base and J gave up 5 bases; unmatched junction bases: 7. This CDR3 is CASSEWGTVRTEAFF. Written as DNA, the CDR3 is TGTGCCAGCAGTGAATGGGGGACAGTTCGGACTGAAGCTTTCTTT.

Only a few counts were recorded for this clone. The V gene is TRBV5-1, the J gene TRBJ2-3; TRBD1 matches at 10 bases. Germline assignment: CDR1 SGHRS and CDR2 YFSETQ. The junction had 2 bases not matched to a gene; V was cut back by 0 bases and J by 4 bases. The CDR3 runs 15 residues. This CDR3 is CASSLDGQGADTQYF. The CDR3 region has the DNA TGCGCCAGCAGCTTGGACGGACAGGGGGCAGATACGCAGTATTTT.

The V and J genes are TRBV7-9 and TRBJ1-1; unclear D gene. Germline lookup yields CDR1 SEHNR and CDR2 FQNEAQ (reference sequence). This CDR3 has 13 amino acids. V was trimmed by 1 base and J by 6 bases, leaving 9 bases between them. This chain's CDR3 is CASSLESPAEAFF. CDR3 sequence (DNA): TGTGCCAGCAGCTTAGAGTCGCCGGCTGAAGCTTTCTTT.

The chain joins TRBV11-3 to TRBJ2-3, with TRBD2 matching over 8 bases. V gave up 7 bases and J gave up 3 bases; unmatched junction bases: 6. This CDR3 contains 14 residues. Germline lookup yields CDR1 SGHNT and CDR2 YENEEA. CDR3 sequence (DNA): TGTGCCAGCAACCCGGGACTAGGAACAGATACGCAGTATTTT. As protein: CASNPGLGTDTQYF. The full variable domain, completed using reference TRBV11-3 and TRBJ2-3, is EAGVVQSPRYKIIEKKQPVAFWCNPISGHNTLYWYLQNLGQGPELLIRYENEEAVDDSQLPKDRFSAERLKGVDSTLKIQPAELGDSAVYLCASNPGLGTDTQYFGPGTRLTVL.